The present TCR beta chain was sequenced within a study of T cell repertoires in cytomegalovirus infection. General study points: Cumulative public TCR beta family frequency identified carriers of CMV plus the relevant HLA.

The CDR3 consists of 15 residues. The germline CDR1 and CDR2 sequences are LNHDA and SQIVND (reference sequence). V lost 3 bases, J lost 1 base, and 5 bases stayed unmatched. This clonotype has only a few counts. Its specificity is not known. MiXCR, applied by TCRdb to the reads, yields one record per CDR3 protein. The table shows more than 400,000 distinct CDR3 sequences, with more than 20% occurring only once. This TCR was recovered from a human donor in good health (CMV status not recorded). Some clones in this sample may be carry-over from other donors' samples. The rearrangement uses TRBV19 and TRBJ2-7, with TRBD1 matching 8 bases. Specimen: PBMCs. CDR3 in amino acids: CASSIYGQGSYEQYF. In DNA form, the CDR3 reads TGTGCCAGTAGTATCTACGGACAGGGATCCTACGAGCAGTACTTC.